This entry lists 2 T cell receptor beta chains sequenced from one sample in a study of control samples from healthy donors and cancer patients (TCRdb year 2020). Library method: the immunoSEQ multiplex PCR assay. TCRdb holds this immuneACCESS table with in-frame rearrangements only. Some clones are missing; in checked studies, unresolved V genes explain under half, and the rest has no known cause. For this sample the table gives 29,000 or so clones, of which about 85% were detected only once. The ten largest account for around 3.9% of the sample. Source material: formalin-fixed, paraffin-embedded tissue. These receptors originate from a female donor with melanoma.

The chain uses TRBV28 and TRBJ1-5, with 7 bases lining up with TRBD1. The CDR3 has 15 amino acids. CDR1 is MDHEN, CDR2 SYDVKM, per germline. Trimming removed 6 bases from V and 6 bases from J; junction bases left unmatched: 11. The CDR3 sequence is CASSAPARGLQPQHF. The CDR3 DNA follows: TGTGCCAGCAGCGCGCCTGCTAGGGGGCTTCAGCCCCAGCATTTT. The full variable domain, completed using reference TRBV28 and TRBJ1-5, is DVKVTQSSRYLVKRTGEKVFLECVQDMDHENMFWYRQDPGLGLRLIYFSYDVKMKEKGDIPEGYSVSREKKERFSLILESASTNQTSMYLCASSAPARGLQPQHFGDGTRLSIL.

The chain links TRBV5-1 to TRBJ2-1; D gene uncertain. CDR1 is SGHRS and CDR2 is YFSETQ in the germline V gene. Trimming took off 0 bases at V and 3 bases at J, with 1 base between the two ends. The CDR3 length is 12 residues. The DNA of the CDR3 is TGCGCCAGCAGCTTGGACTACAATGAGCAGTTCTTC. It yields the protein CASSLDYNEQFF.